A selection of T cell receptor beta chains follows, all from one sample in a study of persistence of HIV-infected CD4 T cells. The method was immunoSEQ multiplex PCR; TCRdb's version includes in-frame clones alone and lacks a portion of them. This table has some 9,200 clones, roughly 84% appearing once. What these receptors recognize is not known. Sequenced material: CD4+ T cells sorted from PBMCs after roughly 18-hour stimulation, taken from a patient who received antiretroviral therapy. The receptor source for this set is an adult woman with HIV who was CMV-seropositive. Each CDR3 is given with its conserved first and last residue. Fields, in order: V gene, J gene, clone size, D gene, CDR3 length, CDR3 DNA, CDR3 protein. D genes are given only for firm matches. Clone size appears in some rows only: once, few, many, or a class for an expanded clone.

TRBV12-3/TRBV12-4	TRBJ1-5	few	NA	13	TGTGCCAGCAGTTTAGCCGGGAAACAGCCCCAGCATTTT	CASSLAGKQPQHF
TRBV18	TRBJ1-6	once	NA	16	TGTGCCAGCTCACTTCCTATGAGCTCCTATAATTCACCCCTCCACTTT	CASSLPMSSYNSPLHF
TRBV7-8	TRBJ2-6	NA	TRBD1	18	TGTGCCAGCAGCCCAGACAGCAGGGGGCAACCTGGGGCCAACGTCCTGACTTTC	CASSPDSRGQPGANVLTF
TRBV5-4	TRBJ1-1	NA	NA	16	TGTGCCAGCAGCCCCGGCCATGCACAGCCGTACACTGAAGCTTTCTTT	CASSPGHAQPYTEAFF
TRBV24-1	TRBJ2-7	NA	NA	13	TGTGCCACCAGTTTGTCAGGAAAATACGAGCAGTACTTC	CATSLSGKYEQYF
TRBV12-5	TRBJ2-7	NA	NA	13	TGTGCTAGTGTCGATAGGAGCGCCTACGAGCAGTACTTC	CASVDRSAYEQYF
TRBV28	TRBJ1-6	NA	NA	16	TGTGCCAGCAGTTTTGAGCTTCCGACCCGGGGTTCACCCCTCCACTTT	CASSFELPTRGSPLHF
TRBV28	TRBJ1-2	once	NA	12	TGTGCCAGCAGTTTAAGGATGTCTGGCTACACCTTC	CASSLRMSGYTF
TRBV25-1	TRBJ2-2	few	NA	14	TGTGCCAGCAGTGAAGAGGGGCCAATCGGGGAGCTGTTTTTT	CASSEEGPIGELFF
TRBV2	TRBJ2-1	NA	TRBD2	15	TGTGCCAGCAGTGAAGGTGCTAGCGGCCTCGGGGAGCAGTTCTTC	CASSEGASGLGEQFF